The rows below give T cell receptor beta chains drawn from one sample of a study of cytomegalovirus exposure and HLA in healthy donors. Assay used: immunoSEQ multiplex PCR; TCRdb lists only in-frame clones, some missing. The sample yields 150,000 to 200,000 clones, about 80% seen once. Source material: PBMCs. These receptors came from a man aged 50 or older in good health and CMV-seropositive. Each CDR3 is given with its conserved first and last residue. A D gene is named only where the DNA matches it firmly. For some rows the clone size is stated as once, few or many, or as a class when expanded; others skip it.

size: NA; V: TRBV28; J: TRBJ1-1; D: NA; CDR3: CASSLTLETEAFF; DNA: TGTGCCAGCAGTTTGACGTTGGAGACTGAAGCTTTCTTT
size: NA; V: TRBV7-2; J: TRBJ2-7; D: NA; CDR3: CASSFGSVGYEQYF; DNA: TGTGCCAGCAGTTTCGGGTCGGTGGGCTACGAGCAGTACTTC
size: NA; V: TRBV28; J: TRBJ1-6; D: NA; CDR3: CASSPLDPSKGSPLHF; DNA: TGTGCCAGCAGTCCTCTGGACCCGTCAAAGGGGTCACCCCTCCACTTT
size: NA; V: TRBV9; J: TRBJ2-2; D: TRBD2; CDR3: CASSISGGAVKTGELFF; DNA: TGTGCCAGCAGCATCAGCGGGGGGGCCGTAAAGACCGGGGAGCTGTTTTTT
size: NA; V: TRBV6-6; J: TRBJ1-1; D: NA; CDR3: CASSYSNMNTEAFF; DNA: TGTGCCAGCAGTTACTCAAATATGAACACTGAAGCTTTCTTT
size: few; V: TRBV6-1; J: TRBJ1-1; D: NA; CDR3: CASSGEGESTEAFF; DNA: TGTGCCAGCAGTGGGGAGGGGGAGAGCACTGAAGCTTTCTTT
size: NA; V: TRBV7-3; J: TRBJ2-5; D: TRBD1; CDR3: CASSSRDRGETQYF; DNA: TGTGCCAGCAGCTCCCGGGACAGGGGAGAGACCCAGTACTTC
size: once; V: TRBV6-5; J: TRBJ1-5; D: NA; CDR3: CASRGGSRNQPQHF; DNA: TGTGCCAGTCGAGGTGGCAGCCGCAATCAGCCCCAGCATTTT
size: NA; V: TRBV19; J: TRBJ1-1; D: TRBD1; CDR3: CASSMTGGDTEAFF; DNA: TGTGCCAGTAGTATGACAGGGGGTGACACTGAAGCTTTCTTT
size: NA; V: TRBV10-3; J: TRBJ2-5; D: TRBD1; CDR3: CAIRTGSGTQYF; DNA: TGTGCCATCAGGACAGGGTCAGGGACCCAGTACTTC
size: NA; V: TRBV28; J: TRBJ1-2; D: NA; CDR3: CASYWGGNNYGYTF; DNA: TGTGCCTCTTATTGGGGCGGGAATAACTATGGCTACACCTTC
size: NA; V: TRBV30; J: TRBJ1-1; D: NA; CDR3: CAWSRQGNTEAFF; DNA: TGTGCCTGGAGTAGGCAGGGGAACACTGAAGCTTTCTTT
size: once; V: TRBV7-6; J: TRBJ1-4; D: TRBD1; CDR3: CASRGQGYEKLFF; DNA: TGTGCCAGCAGGGGACAGGGTTACGAAAAACTGTTTTTT
size: NA; V: TRBV28; J: TRBJ1-6; D: NA; CDR3: CASSLAGPNSPLHF; DNA: TGTGCCAGCAGTTTGGCAGGGCCCAATTCACCCCTCCACTTT
size: NA; V: TRBV4-2; J: TRBJ2-1; D: NA; CDR3: CASSPASGVGDEQLF; DNA: TGTGCCAGCAGCCCGGCTTCGGGGGTCGGGGATGAGCAGCTCTTC
size: NA; V: TRBV30; J: TRBJ2-2; D: TRBD2; CDR3: CAWRERTSGGDNTGELFF; DNA: TGTGCCTGGAGGGAAAGGACTAGCGGGGGGGATAACACCGGGGAGCTGTTTTTT
size: NA; V: TRBV6-1; J: TRBJ1-5; D: NA; CDR3: CASSLRGSNQPQHF; DNA: TGTGCCAGCAGTCTCCGCGGAAGCAATCAGCCCCAGCATTTT
size: NA; V: TRBV28; J: TRBJ1-1; D: TRBD1; CDR3: CASSVGTGVDAFF; DNA: TGTGCCAGCAGTGTAGGGACAGGGGTGGACGCTTTCTTT
size: NA; V: TRBV6-5; J: TRBJ2-2; D: TRBD2; CDR3: CASSMTSKGELFF; DNA: TGTGCCAGCAGTATGACTAGCAAAGGGGAGCTGTTTTTT
size: NA; V: TRBV6-1; J: TRBJ2-3; D: TRBD1; CDR3: CASSFPGTGADTQYF; DNA: TGTGCCAGCAGTTTTCCCGGGACAGGGGCAGATACGCAGTATTTT
size: NA; V: TRBV4-2; J: TRBJ2-1; D: TRBD2; CDR3: CASSQEVSGGYEQFF; DNA: TGTGCCAGCAGCCAAGAAGTTAGCGGGGGGTATGAGCAGTTCTTC
size: NA; V: TRBV19; J: TRBJ2-1; D: NA; CDR3: CASSLGGGTYNEQFF; DNA: TGTGCCAGTAGTCTGGGGGGTGGAACCTACAATGAGCAGTTCTTC